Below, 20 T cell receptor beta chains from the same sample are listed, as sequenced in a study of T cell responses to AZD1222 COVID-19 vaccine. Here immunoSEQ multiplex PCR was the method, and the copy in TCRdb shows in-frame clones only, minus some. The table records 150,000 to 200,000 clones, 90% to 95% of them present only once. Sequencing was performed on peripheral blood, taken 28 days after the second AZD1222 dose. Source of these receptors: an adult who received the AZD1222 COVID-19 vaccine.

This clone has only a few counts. The DNA of the CDR3 is TGTGCCAGCAGTGAATCGGGCTACGAGCAGTACTTC. Translated: CASSESGYEQYF. The V and J genes are TRBV6-1 and TRBJ2-7; D is unclear. Germline V gene sequence: CDR1 MNHNS, CDR2 SASEGT. The V end was cut by 2 bases, the J end by 3 bases, with 5 bases between. CDR3 length: 12 amino acids.

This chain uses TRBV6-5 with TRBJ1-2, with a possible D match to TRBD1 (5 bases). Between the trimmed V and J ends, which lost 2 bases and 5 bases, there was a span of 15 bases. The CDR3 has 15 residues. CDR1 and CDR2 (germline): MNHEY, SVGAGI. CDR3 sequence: CASSYRDSRTYGYTF. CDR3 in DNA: TGTGCCAGCAGTTACCGGGACTCCCGGACATATGGCTACACCTTC.

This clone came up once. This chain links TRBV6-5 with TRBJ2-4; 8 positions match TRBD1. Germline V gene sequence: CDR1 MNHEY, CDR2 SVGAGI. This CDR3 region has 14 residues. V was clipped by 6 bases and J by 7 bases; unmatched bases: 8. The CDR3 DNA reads TGTGCCAGCAGCGGAAGGACAGGGAGGAACATTCAGTACTTC. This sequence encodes CASSGRTGRNIQYF.

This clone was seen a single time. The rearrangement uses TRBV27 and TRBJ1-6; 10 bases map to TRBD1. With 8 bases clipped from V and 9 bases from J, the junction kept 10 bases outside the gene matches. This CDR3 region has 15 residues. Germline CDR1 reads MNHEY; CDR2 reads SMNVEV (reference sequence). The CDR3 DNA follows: TGTGCCAGCCGGCCTTGGGACAGGGGTCGTTCACCCCTCCACTTT. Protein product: CASRPWDRGRSPLHF.

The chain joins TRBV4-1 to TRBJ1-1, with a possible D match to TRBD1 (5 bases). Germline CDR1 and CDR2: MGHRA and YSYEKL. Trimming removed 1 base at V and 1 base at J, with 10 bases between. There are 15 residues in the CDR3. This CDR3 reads CASSQVGQRNTEAFF. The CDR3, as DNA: TGCGCCAGCAGCCAAGTTGGACAACGGAACACTGAAGCTTTCTTT.

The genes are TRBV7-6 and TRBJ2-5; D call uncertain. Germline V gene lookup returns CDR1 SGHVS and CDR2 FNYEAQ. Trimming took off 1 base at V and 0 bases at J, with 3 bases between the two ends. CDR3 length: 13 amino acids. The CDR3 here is CASSLGYQETQYF. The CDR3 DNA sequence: TGTGCCAGCAGCTTAGGCTACCAAGAGACCCAGTACTTC.

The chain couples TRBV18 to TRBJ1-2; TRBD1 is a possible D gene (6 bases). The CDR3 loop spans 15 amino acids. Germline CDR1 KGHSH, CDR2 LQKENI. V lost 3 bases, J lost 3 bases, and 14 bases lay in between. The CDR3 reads CASSPRTPGDYGYTF. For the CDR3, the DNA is TGTGCCAGCTCACCCCGGACCCCAGGGGACTATGGCTACACCTTC. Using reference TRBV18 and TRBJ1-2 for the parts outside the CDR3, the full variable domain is NAGVMQNPRHLVRRRGQEARLRCSPMKGHSHVYWYRQLPEEGLKFMVYLQKENIIDESGMPKERFSAEFPKEGPSILRIQQVVRGDSAAYFCASSPRTPGDYGYTFGSGTRLTVV.

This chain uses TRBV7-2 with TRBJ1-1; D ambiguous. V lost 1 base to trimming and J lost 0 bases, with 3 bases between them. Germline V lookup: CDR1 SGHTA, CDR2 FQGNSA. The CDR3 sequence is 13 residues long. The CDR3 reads CASSLGMNTEAFF. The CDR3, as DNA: TGTGCCAGCAGCTTAGGGATGAACACTGAAGCTTTCTTT.

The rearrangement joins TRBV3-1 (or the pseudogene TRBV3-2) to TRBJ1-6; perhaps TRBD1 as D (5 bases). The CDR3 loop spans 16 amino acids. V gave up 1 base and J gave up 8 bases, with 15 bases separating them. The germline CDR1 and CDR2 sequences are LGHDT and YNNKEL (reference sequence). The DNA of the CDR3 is TGTGCCAGCAGCCAAGGAATGGGGTCCAGGGATTCACCCCTCCACTTT. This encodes CASSQGMGSRDSPLHF.

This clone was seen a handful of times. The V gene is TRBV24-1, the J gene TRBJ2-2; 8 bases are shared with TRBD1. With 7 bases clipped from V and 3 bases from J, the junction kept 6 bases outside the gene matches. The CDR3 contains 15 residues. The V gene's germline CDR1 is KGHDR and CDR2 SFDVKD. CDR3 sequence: CATSATGEDTGELFF. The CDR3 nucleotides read TGTGCCACCAGCGCGACAGGGGAGGACACCGGGGAGCTGTTTTTT.

In DNA form, the CDR3 reads TGTGCCAGCACCAGACTAGCGGGGGTCCCAGATACGCAGTATTTT. Protein product: CASTRLAGVPDTQYF. The J gene is TRBJ2-3, the V gene TRBV6-5; 12 bases match TRBD2. Trimming cost V 7 bases and J 4 bases; bases outside gene matches: 6. Germline CDR1 reads MNHEY; CDR2 reads SVGAGI. The CDR3 runs to 15 residues.

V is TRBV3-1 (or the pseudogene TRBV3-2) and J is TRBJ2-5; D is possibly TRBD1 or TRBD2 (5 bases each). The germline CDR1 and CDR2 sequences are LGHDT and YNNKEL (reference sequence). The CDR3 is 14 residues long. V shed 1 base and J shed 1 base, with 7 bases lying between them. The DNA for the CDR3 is TGTGCCAGCAGCCAAGGGGACGGCCAAGAGACCCAGTACTTC. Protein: CASSQGDGQETQYF.

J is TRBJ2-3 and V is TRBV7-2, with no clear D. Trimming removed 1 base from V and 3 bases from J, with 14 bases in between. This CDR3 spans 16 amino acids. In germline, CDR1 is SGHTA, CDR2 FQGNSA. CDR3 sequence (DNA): TGTGCCAGCAGCTTAGTTCTGGGTCCTCGAACAGATACGCAGTATTTT. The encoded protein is CASSLVLGPRTDTQYF.

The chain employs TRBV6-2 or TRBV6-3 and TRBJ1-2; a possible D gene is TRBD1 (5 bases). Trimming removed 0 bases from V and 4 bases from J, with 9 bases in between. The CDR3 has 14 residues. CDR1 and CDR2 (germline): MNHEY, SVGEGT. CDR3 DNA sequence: TGTGCCAGCAGTTACTCCAGGGCCGCCTATGGCTACACCTTC. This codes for CASSYSRAAYGYTF.

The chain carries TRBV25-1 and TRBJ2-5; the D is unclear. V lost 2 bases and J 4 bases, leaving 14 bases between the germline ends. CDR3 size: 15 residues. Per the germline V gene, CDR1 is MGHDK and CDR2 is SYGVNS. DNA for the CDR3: TGTGCCAGCAGTGAAGGGGTGGGGTTCGGAGAGACCCAGTACTTC. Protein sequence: CASSEGVGFGETQYF.

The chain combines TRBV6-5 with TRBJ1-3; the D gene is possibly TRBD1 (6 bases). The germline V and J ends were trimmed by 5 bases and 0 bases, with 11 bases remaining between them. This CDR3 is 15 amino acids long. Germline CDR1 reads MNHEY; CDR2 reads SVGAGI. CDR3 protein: CASSLDRYSGNTIYF. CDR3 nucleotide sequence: TGTGCCAGCAGTCTGGACAGATACTCTGGAAACACCATATATTTT.

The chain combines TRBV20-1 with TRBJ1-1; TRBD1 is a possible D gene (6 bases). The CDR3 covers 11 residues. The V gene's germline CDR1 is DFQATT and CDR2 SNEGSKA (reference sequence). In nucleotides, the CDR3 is TGCAGAGGGGGGGGAAACACTGAAGCTTTCTTT. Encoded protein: CRGGGNTEAFF.

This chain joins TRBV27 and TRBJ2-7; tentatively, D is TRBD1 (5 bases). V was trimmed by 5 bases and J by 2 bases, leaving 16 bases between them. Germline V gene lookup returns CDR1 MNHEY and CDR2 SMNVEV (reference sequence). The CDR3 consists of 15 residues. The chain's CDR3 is CASSRQSDGTYEQYF. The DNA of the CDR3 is TGTGCCAGCAGTCGACAGTCGGACGGAACCTACGAGCAGTACTTC.

In DNA form, the CDR3 reads TGTGCCAGCTCACGCCGGACAATACTCCTTTCTAATGAAAAACTGTTTTTT. Its protein product is CASSRRTILLSNEKLFF. The V gene is TRBV18, the J gene TRBJ1-4, with D possibly TRBD1 on 5 matching bases. V was trimmed by 4 bases and J by 3 bases, leaving 18 bases between them. The CDR3 is made up of 17 amino acids. Per the germline V gene, CDR1 is KGHSH and CDR2 is LQKENI.

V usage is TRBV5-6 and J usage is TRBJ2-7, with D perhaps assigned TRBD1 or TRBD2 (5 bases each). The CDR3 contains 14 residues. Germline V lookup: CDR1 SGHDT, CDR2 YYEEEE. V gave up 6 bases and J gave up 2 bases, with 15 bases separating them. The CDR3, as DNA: TGTGCCAGCAAAGCCGGGACGGCGACCTACGAGCAGTACTTC. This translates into CASKAGTATYEQYF.